This T cell receptor beta chain was observed in a study of blood T cell repertoires in COVID-19. For the study at large: Acute-phase and convalescent COVID-19 samples originated in the United States, Italy and Spain. T cells, B-cell-depleted T cells, or PBMCs provided the cDNA or gDNA that served as material.

Source study methods: Estimated nucleated cell counts came from reference gene primer amplification. Method: immunoSEQ multiplex PCR; TCRdb's copy keeps in-frame clones and lacks some. The DNA was the basis for D and trimming; V, J and clone size are from that table. Of some 110,000 clones in the sample, approximately 88% were seen once. The V and J ends lost 7 bases and 5 bases, in that order; junction bases with no gene match: 5. The CDR3 has 14 residues. Per germline, CDR1 MDHEN and CDR2 SYDVKM. The sequencing sample was made of peripheral blood. This TCR was sampled from an older woman with acute or convalescent COVID-19. The rearrangement joins TRBV28 to TRBJ2-2; 9 bases map to TRBD1. CDR3 nucleotides: TGTGCCAGCACTGGTGGGACAGGGACCGGGGAGCTGTTTTTT. Protein product: CASTGGTGTGELFF. Full variable domain (outside the CDR3, taken from reference TRBV28 and TRBJ2-2): DVKVTQSSRYLVKRTGEKVFLECVQDMDHENMFWYRQDPGLGLRLIYFSYDVKMKEKGDIPEGYSVSREKKERFSLILESASTNQTSMYLCASTGGTGTGELFFGEGSRLTVL.